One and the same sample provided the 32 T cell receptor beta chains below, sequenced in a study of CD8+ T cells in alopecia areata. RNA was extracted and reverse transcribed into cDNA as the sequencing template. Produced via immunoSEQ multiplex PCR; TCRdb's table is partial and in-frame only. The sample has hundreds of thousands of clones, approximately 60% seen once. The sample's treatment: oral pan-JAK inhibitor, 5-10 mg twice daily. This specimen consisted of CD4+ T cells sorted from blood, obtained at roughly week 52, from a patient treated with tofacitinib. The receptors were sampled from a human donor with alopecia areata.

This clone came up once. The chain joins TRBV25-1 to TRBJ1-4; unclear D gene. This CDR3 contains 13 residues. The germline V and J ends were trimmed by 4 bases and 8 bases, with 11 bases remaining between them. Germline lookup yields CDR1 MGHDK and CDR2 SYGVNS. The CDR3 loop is CASSVAVGEKLFF. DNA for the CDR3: TGTGCCAGCAGTGTCGCAGTGGGGGAAAAACTGTTTTTT.

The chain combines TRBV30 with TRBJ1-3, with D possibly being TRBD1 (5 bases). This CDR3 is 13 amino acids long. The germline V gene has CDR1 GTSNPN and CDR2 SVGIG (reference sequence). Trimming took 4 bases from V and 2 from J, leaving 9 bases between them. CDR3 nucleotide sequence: TGTGCCTGGACTCAGGGAGCTGGAAACACCATATATTTT. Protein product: CAWTQGAGNTIYF.

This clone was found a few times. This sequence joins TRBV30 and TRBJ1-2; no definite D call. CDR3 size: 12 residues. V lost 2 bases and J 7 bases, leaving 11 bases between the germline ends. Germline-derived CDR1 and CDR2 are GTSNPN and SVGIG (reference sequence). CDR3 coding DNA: TGTGCCTGGAGTCCCCCCGTTGGTGGCTACACCTTC. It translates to CAWSPPVGGYTF.

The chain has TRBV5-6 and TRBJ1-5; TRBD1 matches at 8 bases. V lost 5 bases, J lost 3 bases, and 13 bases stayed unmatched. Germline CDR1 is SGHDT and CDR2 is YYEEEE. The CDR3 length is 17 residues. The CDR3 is CASRGPVRGLPNQPQHF. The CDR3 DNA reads TGTGCCAGCAGGGGCCCTGTCAGGGGGCTCCCCAATCAGCCCCAGCATTTT.

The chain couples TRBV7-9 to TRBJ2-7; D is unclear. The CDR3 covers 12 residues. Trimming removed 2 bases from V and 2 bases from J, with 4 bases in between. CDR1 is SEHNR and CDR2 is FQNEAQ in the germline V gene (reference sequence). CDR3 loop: CASSLSAYEQYF. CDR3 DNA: TGTGCCAGCAGCTTATCGGCCTACGAGCAGTACTTC.

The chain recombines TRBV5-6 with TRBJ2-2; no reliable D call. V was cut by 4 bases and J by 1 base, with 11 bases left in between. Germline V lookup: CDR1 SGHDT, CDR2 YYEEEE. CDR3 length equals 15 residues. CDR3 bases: TGTGCCAGCAGCATCGGTCCTCTGAACACCGGGGAGCTGTTTTTT. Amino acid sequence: CASSIGPLNTGELFF.

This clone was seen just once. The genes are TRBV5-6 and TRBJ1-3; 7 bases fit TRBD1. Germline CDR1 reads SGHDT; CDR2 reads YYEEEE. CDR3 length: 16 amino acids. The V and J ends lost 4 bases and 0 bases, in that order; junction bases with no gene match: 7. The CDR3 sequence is CASSLRTGFSGNTIYF. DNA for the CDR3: TGTGCCAGCAGCCTTCGGACAGGCTTCTCTGGAAACACCATATATTTT.

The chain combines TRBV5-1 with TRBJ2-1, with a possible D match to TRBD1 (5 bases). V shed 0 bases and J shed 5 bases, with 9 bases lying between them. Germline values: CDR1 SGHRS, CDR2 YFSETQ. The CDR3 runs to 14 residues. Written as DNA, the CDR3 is TGCGCCAGCAGCTTGGGGACACCCAACAATGAGCAGTTCTTC. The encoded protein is CASSLGTPNNEQFF.

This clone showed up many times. The DNA for the CDR3 is TGTGCCAGCAGCCTTGGTCCGCGCGGTGACACTGAAGCTTTCTTT. This sequence encodes CASSLGPRGDTEAFF. This chain joins TRBV7-9 and TRBJ1-1; D gene unclear. The V gene's germline CDR1 is SEHNR and CDR2 FQNEAQ (reference sequence). This CDR3 is built from 15 residues. V dropped 5 bases and J dropped 3 bases, with 16 bases sitting between them.

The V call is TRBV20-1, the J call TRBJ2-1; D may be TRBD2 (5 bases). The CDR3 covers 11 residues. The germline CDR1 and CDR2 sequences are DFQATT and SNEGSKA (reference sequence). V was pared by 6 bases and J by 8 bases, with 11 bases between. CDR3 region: CSAAISDEQFF. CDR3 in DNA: TGCAGTGCCGCAATTAGCGATGAGCAGTTCTTC.

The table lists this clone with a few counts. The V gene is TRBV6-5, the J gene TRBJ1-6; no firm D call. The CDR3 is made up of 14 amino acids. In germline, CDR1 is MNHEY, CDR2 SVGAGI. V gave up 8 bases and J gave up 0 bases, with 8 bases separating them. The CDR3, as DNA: TGTGCCAGCGGGCAGCGCTCCTATAATTCACCCCTCCACTTT. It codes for CASGQRSYNSPLHF.

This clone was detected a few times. The CDR3 spells CASSLVGGGAGETQYF. DNA of the CDR3: TGTGCCAGCAGCTTAGTCGGGGGCGGGGCGGGAGAGACCCAGTACTTC. V is TRBV7-8 and J is TRBJ2-5, with D perhaps TRBD1 or TRBD2 (6 bases each). V lost 1 base and J lost 4, with 16 bases in between. This CDR3 comprises 16 residues. Per the germline V gene, CDR1 is SGHVS and CDR2 is FQNEAQ.

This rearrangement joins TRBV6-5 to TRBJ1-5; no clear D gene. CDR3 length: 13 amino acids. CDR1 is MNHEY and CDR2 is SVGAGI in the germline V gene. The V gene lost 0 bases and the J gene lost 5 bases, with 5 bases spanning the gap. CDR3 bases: TGTGCCAGCAGTTACTCGTTTGATCAGCCCCAGCATTTT. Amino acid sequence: CASSYSFDQPQHF.

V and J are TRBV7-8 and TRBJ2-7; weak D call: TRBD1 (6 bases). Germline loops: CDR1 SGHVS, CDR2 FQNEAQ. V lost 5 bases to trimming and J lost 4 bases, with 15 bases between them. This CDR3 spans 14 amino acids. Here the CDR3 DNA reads TGTGCCAGCAGCATCGGGACAAATTATTACGAGCAGTACTTC. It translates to CASSIGTNYYEQYF.

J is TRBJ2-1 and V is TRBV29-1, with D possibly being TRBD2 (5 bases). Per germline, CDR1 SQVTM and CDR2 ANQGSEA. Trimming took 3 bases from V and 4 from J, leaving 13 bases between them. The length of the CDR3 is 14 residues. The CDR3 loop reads CSVDKGLGYNEQFF. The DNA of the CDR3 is TGCAGCGTTGATAAAGGACTCGGATACAATGAGCAGTTCTTC.

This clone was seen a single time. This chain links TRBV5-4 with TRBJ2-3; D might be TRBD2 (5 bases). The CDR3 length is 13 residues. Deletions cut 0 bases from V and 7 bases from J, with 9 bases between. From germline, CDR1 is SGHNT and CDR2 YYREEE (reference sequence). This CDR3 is CASSLATTNTQYF. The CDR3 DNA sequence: TGTGCCAGCAGCTTGGCCACGACTAATACGCAGTATTTT.

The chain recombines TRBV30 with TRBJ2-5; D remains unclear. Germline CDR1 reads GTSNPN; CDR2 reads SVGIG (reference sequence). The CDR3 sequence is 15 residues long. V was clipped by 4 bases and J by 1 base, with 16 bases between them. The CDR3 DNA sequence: TGTGCCTGGAAACTCTTAGGCAGTTTCCAAGAGACCCAGTACTTC. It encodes CAWKLLGSFQETQYF.

The CDR3 sequence is CAISESGSNQPQHF. For the CDR3, the DNA is TGTGCCATCAGTGAGTCAGGGAGCAATCAGCCCCAGCATTTT. This chain links TRBV10-3 with TRBJ1-5; D gene unclear. Germline CDR1 reads ENHRY; CDR2 reads SYGVKD. This CDR3 is built from 14 residues. The V end lost 0 bases, the J end lost 1 base, and 4 bases lay between the germline ends.

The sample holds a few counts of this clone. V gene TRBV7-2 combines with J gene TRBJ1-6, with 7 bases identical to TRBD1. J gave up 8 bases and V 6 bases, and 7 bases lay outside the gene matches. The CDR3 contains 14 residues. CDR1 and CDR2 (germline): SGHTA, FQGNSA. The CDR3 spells CASSRQGSDSPLHF. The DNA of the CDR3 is TGTGCCAGCAGTCGACAGGGTTCGGATTCACCCCTCCACTTT.

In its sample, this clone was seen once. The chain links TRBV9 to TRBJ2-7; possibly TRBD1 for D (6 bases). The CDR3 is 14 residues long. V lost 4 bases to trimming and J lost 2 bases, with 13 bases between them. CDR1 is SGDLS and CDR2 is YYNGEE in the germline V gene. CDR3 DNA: TGTGCCAGCAGCCCTCGGACAGAGACCTACGAGCAGTACTTC. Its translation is CASSPRTETYEQYF. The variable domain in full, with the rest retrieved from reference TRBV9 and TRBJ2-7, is DSGVTQTPKHLITATGQRVTLRCSPRSGDLSVYWYQQSLDQGLQFLIQYYNGEERAKGNILERFSAQQFPDLHSELNLSSLELGDSALYFCASSPRTETYEQYFGPGTRLTVT.

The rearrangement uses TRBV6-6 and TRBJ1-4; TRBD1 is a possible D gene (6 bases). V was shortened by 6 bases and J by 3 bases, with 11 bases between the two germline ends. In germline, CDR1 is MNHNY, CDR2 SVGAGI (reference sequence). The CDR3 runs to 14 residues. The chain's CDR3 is CASSTWGPNEKLFF. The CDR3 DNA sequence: TGTGCCAGCAGCACCTGGGGGCCTAATGAAAAACTGTTTTTT.

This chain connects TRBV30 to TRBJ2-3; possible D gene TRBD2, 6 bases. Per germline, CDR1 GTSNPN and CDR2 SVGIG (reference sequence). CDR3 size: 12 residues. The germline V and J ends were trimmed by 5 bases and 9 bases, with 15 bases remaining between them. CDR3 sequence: CAWGGTPATQYF. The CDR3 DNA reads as TGTGCCTGGGGGGGGACTCCTGCCACGCAGTATTTT. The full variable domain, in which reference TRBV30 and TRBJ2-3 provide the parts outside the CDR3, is SQTIHQWPATLVQPVGSPLSLECTVEGTSNPNLYWYRQAAGRGLQLLFYSVGIGQISSEVPQNLSASRPQDRQFILSSKKLLLSDSGFYLCAWGGTPATQYFGPGTRLTVL.

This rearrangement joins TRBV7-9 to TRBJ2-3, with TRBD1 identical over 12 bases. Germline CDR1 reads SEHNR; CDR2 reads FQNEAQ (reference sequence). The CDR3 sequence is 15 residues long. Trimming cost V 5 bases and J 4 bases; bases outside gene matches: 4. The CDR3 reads CASSQGTGGPDTQYF. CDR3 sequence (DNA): TGTGCCAGCAGCCAAGGGACAGGGGGCCCAGATACGCAGTATTTT.

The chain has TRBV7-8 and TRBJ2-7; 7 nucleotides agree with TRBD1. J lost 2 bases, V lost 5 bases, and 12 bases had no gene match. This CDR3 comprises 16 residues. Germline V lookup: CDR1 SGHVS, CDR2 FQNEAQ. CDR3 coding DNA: TGTGCCAGCAGCCGTCGCAAGGACAGGTTTGCCTACGAGCAGTACTTC. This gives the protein CASSRRKDRFAYEQYF.

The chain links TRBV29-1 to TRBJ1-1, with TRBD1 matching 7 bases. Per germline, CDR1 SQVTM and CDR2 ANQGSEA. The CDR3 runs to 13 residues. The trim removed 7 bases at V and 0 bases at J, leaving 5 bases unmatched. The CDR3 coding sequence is TGCAGCGCCGACAGGGCCATGAACACTGAAGCTTTCTTT. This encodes CSADRAMNTEAFF.

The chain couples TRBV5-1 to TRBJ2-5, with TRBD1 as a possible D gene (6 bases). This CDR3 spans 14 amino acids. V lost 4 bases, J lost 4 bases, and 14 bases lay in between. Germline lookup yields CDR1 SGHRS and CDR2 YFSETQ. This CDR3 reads CASSLGGRGETQYF. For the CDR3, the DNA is TGCGCCAGCAGCCTTGGGGGCCGAGGAGAGACCCAGTACTTC.

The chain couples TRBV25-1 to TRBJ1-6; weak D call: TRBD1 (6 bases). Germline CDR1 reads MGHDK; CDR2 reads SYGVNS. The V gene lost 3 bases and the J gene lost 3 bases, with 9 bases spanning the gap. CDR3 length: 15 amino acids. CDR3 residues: CASSDEQGYNSPLHF. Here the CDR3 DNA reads TGTGCCAGCAGTGATGAACAGGGCTATAATTCACCCCTCCACTTT.

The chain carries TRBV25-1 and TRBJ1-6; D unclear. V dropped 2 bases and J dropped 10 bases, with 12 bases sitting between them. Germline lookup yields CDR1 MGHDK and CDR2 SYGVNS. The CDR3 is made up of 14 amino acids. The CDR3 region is CASSEAGKRSPLHF. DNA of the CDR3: TGTGCCAGCAGTGAAGCGGGGAAGCGATCACCCCTCCACTTT.

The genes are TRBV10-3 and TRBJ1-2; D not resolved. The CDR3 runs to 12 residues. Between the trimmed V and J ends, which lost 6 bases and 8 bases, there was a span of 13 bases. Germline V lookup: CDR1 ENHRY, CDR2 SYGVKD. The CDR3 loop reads CAIRVETSGYTF. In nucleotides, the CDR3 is TGTGCCATCAGAGTGGAAACATCGGGCTACACCTTC.

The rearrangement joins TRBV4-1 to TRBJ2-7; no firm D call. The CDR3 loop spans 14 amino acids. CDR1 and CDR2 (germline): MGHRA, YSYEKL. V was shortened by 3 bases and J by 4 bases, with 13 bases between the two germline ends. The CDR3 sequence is CASSHSYGDYEQYF. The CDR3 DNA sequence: TGCGCCAGCAGCCATTCCTACGGAGATTACGAGCAGTACTTC.

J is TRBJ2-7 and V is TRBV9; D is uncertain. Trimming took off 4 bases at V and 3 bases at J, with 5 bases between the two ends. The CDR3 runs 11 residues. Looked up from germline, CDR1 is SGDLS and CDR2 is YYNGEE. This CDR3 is CASSPYYEQYF. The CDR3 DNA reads TGTGCCAGCAGCCCCTACTACGAGCAGTACTTC.

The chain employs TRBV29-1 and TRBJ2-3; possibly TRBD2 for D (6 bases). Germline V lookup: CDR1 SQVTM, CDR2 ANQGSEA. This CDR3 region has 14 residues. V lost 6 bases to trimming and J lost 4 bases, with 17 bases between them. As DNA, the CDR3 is TGCAGCGTGCACCGGGGGTTAGTCTCAGATACGCAGTATTTT. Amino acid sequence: CSVHRGLVSDTQYF.